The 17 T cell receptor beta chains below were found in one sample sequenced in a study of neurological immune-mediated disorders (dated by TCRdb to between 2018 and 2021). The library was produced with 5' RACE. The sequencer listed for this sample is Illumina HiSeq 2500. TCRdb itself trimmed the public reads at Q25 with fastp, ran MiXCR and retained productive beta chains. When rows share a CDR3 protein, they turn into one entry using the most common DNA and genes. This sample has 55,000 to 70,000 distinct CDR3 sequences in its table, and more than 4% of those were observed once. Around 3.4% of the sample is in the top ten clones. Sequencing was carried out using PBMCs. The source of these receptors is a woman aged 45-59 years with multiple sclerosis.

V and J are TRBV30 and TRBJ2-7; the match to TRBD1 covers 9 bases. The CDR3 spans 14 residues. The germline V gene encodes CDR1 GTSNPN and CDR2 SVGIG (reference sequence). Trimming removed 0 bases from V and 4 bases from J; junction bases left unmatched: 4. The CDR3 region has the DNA TGTGCCTGGAGTGTCGGGACAGGGATATACGAGCAGTACGTC. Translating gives CAWSVGTGIYEQYV.

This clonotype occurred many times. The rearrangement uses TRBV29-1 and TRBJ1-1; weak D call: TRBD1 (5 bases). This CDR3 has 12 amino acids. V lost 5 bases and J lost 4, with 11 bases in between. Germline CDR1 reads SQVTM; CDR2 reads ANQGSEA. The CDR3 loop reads CSVRTGGTEAFF. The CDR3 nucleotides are TGCAGCGTTCGAACCGGGGGCACTGAAGCTTTCTTT.

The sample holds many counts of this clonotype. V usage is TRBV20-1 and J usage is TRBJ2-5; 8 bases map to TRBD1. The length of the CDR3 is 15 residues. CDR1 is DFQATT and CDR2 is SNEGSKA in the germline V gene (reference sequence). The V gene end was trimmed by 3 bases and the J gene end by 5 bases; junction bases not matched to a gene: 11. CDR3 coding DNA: TGCAGTGCTAGCTGGGACAGGATTAGTGGGGAGACCCAGTACTTC. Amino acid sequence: CSASWDRISGETQYF.

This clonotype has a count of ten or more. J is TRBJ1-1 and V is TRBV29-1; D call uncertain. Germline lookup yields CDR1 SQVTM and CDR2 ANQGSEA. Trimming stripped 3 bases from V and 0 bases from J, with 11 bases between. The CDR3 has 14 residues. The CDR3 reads CSVEETAMNTEAFF. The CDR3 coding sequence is TGCAGCGTTGAGGAGACGGCCATGAACACTGAAGCTTTCTTT.

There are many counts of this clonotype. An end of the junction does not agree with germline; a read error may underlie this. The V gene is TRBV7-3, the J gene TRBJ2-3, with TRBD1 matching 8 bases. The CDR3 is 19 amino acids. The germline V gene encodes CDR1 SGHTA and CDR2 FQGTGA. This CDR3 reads CASSLTATPGTGKGDTQYF. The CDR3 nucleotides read TGTGCCAGCAGCCTAACAGCAACACCCGGGACAGGAAAAGGGGATACGCAGTATTTT.

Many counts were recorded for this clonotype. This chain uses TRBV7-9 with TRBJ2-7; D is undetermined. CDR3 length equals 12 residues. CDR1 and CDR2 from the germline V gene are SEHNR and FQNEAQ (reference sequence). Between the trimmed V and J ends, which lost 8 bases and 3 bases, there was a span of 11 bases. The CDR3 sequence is CASSHSDYEQYF. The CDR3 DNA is TGTGCCAGCTCCCACAGTGACTACGAGCAGTACTTC.

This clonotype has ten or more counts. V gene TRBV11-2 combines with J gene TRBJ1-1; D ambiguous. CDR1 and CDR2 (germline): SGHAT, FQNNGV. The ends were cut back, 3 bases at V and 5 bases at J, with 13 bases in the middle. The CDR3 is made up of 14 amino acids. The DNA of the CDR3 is TGTGCCAGCAGCTTTAGGATCCGAACGACTGAAGCTTTCTTT. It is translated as CASSFRIRTTEAFF.

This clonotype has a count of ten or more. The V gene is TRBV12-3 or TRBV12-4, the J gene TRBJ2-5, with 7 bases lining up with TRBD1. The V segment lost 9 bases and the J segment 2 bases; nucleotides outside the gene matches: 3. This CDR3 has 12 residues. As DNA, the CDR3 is TGTGCCAGTCTGGGACAGCAAGAGACCCAGTACTTC. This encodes CASLGQQETQYF.

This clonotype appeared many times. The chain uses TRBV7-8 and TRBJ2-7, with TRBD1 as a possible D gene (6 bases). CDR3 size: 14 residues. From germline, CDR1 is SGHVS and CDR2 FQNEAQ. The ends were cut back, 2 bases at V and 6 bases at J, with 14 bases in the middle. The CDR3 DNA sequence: TGTGCCAGCAGCTTAACCGGGACAATGGGCGAGCAGTACGTC. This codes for CASSLTGTMGEQYV.

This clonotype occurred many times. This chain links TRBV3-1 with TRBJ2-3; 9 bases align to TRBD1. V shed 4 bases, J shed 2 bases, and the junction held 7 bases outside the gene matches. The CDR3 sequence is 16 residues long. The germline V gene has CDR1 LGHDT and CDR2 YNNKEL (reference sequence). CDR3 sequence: CASSPDRGTPTDTQYF. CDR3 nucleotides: TGTGCCAGCAGCCCCGACAGGGGGACCCCCACAGATACGCAGTATTTT.

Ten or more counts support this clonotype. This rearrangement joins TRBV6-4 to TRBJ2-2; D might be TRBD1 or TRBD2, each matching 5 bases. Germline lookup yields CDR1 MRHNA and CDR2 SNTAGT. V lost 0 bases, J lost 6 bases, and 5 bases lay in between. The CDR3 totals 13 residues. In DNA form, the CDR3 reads TGTGCCAGCAGTGACTCGGGGGCCGGGGAGCTGTTTTTT. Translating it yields CASSDSGAGELFF.

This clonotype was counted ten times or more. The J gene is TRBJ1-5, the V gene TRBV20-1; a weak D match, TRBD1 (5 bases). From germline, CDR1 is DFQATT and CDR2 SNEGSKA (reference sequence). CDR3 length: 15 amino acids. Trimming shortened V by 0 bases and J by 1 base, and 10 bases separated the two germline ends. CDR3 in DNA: TGCAGTGCTAGAGATGTGGGGGGAAGCAATCAGCCCCAGCATTTT. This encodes CSARDVGGSNQPQHF.

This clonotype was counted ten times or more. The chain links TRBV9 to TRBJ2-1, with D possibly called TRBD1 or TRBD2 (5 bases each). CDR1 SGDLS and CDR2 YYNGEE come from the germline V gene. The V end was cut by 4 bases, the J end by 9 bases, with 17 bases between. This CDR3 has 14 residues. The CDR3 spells CASSPTGAEGEQFF. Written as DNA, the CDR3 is TGTGCCAGCAGCCCAACCGGGGCCGAGGGTGAGCAGTTCTTC.

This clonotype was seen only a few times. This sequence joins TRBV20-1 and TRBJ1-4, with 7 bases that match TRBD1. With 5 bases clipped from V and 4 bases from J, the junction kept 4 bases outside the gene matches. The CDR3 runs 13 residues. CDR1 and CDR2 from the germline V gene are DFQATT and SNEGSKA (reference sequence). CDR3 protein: CSASTGINEKLFF. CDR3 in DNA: TGCAGTGCTTCGACAGGGATTAATGAAAAACTGTTTTTT.

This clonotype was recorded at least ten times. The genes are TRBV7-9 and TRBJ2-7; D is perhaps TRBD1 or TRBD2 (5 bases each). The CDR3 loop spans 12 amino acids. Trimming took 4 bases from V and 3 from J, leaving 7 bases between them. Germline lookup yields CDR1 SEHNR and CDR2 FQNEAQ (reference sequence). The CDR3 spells CASSSGHYEQYF. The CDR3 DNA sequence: TGTGCCAGCAGCTCGGGGCACTACGAGCAGTACTTC.

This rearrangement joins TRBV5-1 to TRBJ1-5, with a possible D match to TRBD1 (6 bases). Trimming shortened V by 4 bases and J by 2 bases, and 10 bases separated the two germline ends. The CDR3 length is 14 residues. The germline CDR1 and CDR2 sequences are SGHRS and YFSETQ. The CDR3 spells CASSPGVGNQPQHF. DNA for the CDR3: TGCGCCAGCAGCCCAGGGGTAGGCAATCAGCCCCAGCATTTT.

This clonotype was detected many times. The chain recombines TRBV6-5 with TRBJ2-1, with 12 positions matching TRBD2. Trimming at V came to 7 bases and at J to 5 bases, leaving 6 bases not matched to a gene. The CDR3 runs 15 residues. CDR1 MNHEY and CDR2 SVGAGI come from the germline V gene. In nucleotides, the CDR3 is TGTGCCAGCACCAGACTAGCGGGGGACGACAATGAGCAGTTCTTC. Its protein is CASTRLAGDDNEQFF.